These T cell receptor beta chains were read from a single sample in a study of cytomegalovirus exposure and HLA in healthy donors. The table came from immunoSEQ multiplex PCR; TCRdb's copy has only in-frame clones and leaves some out. Of about 250,000 clones detected, roughly 78% appear once; the ten largest clones hold 0.4% to 0.6%. The specimen was PBMCs. The source is a boy aged 5 to 17 in good health and CMV-seronegative. CDR3s include the opening cysteine and the closing phenylalanine or tryptophan. A D gene is named only where the DNA matches it firmly. Expanded clones get a size class; other rows say once, few or many, or leave the size out.

D | size | J | V | CDR3 | DNA
NA | NA | TRBJ1-2 | TRBV6-6 | CASSSKQGRGYTF | TGTGCCAGCAGTTCCAAACAGGGCCGGGGCTACACCTTC
TRBD2 | once | TRBJ2-5 | TRBV7-2 | CASSLSGRPETQYF | TGTGCCAGCAGCTTATCCGGGAGGCCAGAGACCCAGTACTTC
TRBD2 | NA | TRBJ2-5 | TRBV5-1 | CASSPTSGGVQETQYF | TGCGCCAGCAGCCCGACTAGCGGGGGGGTTCAAGAGACCCAGTACTTC
NA | NA | TRBJ2-4 | TRBV6-6 | CASSPWTSGEGNIQYF | TGTGCCAGCAGCCCGTGGACCAGCGGAGAGGGAAACATTCAGTACTTC
NA | NA | TRBJ2-2 | TRBV5-4 | CASSGLTRNTGELFF | TGTGCCAGCAGCGGGTTGACTAGAAACACCGGGGAGCTGTTTTTT
TRBD1 | few | TRBJ1-5 | TRBV10-3 | CAISEGQDNQPQHF | TGTGCCATCAGTGAGGGACAGGACAATCAGCCCCAGCATTTT
NA | once | TRBJ1-5 | TRBV1 | CTSSTDRALSNQPQHF | TGCACCAGCAGCACTGACAGGGCGCTTAGCAATCAGCCCCAGCATTTT
TRBD1 | few | TRBJ1-3 | TRBV30 | CAWNSGGSGNTIYF | TGTGCCTGGAACTCAGGGGGCTCTGGAAACACCATATATTTT
TRBD1 | NA | TRBJ1-1 | TRBV6-1 | CASRQGRNTEAFF | TGTGCCAGCAGACAGGGGAGGAACACTGAAGCTTTCTTT
NA | NA | TRBJ1-4 | TRBV6-5 | CASSSFAPTNEKLFF | TGTGCCAGCAGTTCCTTCGCGCCAACTAATGAAAAACTGTTTTTT
NA | NA | TRBJ2-1 | TRBV7-3 | CASSVVGTSREQFF | TGTGCCAGCAGCGTTGTGGGGACTTCTAGGGAGCAGTTCTTC
NA | NA | TRBJ1-2 | TRBV30 | CAWSAPDPGSGSRKGYGYTF | TGTGCCTGGAGTGCCCCCGACCCGGGCTCGGGGTCTCGAAAGGGCTATGGCTACACCTTC
TRBD1 | NA | TRBJ1-5 | TRBV6-5 | CASSYGQGEEPQHF | TGTGCCAGCAGTTACGGACAGGGAGAAGAGCCCCAGCATTTT
NA | NA | TRBJ2-1 | TRBV9 | CASSVDPDNEQFF | TGTGCCAGCAGCGTAGACCCAGACAATGAGCAGTTCTTC
NA | NA | TRBJ2-1 | TRBV23-1 | CASSRPVPEPYNEQFF | TGCGCCAGCAGTCGACCCGTACCGGAGCCCTACAATGAGCAGTTCTTC
TRBD1 | NA | TRBJ2-7 | TRBV5-4 | CASSLKGAYEQYF | TGTGCCAGCAGCTTGAAGGGGGCGTACGAGCAGTACTTC